Shown below are 16 T cell receptor beta chains from a single sample sequenced in a study of technical replicates of blood from several donors. Libraries were prepared by immunoSEQ multiplex PCR; TCRdb keeps only in-frame clonotypes and omits some of them. This table has some 93,000 clones, 95% appearing once. Specimen: T cells isolated from PBMCs. These receptors originate from a human donor in good health.

This chain connects TRBV5-3 to TRBJ2-3; 11 bases map to TRBD2. TRBV5-3 is given ORF status, its function remaining uncertain. This CDR3 has 19 amino acids. The J segment lost 0 bases and the V segment lost 0 bases, leaving 9 bases of the junction unmatched. The CDR3 DNA follows: TGTGCCAGAAGCTTGGCTAGCGGGGGGTGGATGGATAGCACAGATACGCAGTATTTT. It specifies CARSLASGGWMDSTDTQYF.

V gene TRBV5-1 combines with J gene TRBJ2-7; 10 positions match TRBD2. Germline V gene data show CDR1 as SGHRS and CDR2 as YFSETQ. V was pared by 0 bases and J by 3 bases, with 3 bases of the junction left unmatched. The CDR3 extends over 15 amino acids. CDR3 amino acids: CASSLGTSGDYEQYF. As DNA, the CDR3 is TGCGCCAGCAGCTTGGGGACTAGCGGAGACTACGAGCAGTACTTC.

The CDR3 sequence: CASSTRDRAMNTEAFF. CDR3 sequence (DNA): TGTGCCAGTAGTACCCGGGACAGGGCAATGAACACTGAAGCTTTCTTT. V and J are TRBV19 and TRBJ1-1; 9 positions agree with TRBD1. The germline V gene has CDR1 LNHDA and CDR2 SQIVND (reference sequence). This CDR3 has 16 residues. V was pared by 4 bases and J by 0 bases, with 6 bases of the junction left unmatched.

This chain joins TRBV4-1 and TRBJ1-3; TRBD1 is a possible D gene (6 bases). The CDR3 extends over 18 amino acids. The germline V gene encodes CDR1 MGHRA and CDR2 YSYEKL. The ends were cut back, 4 bases at V and 0 bases at J, with 19 bases in the middle. The CDR3 bases are TGCGCCAGCAGCCCCGAGCCCGGGACACCTTACTCTGGAAACACCATATATTTT. It is translated as CASSPEPGTPYSGNTIYF.

V and J are TRBV6-1 and TRBJ1-5, with 10 bases that match TRBD1. V lost 4 bases, J lost 3 bases, and 6 bases stayed unmatched. The V gene's germline CDR1 is MNHNS and CDR2 SASEGT. The CDR3 is 16 residues long. The CDR3 is CASSARDRGTNQPQHF. The CDR3 coding sequence is TGTGCCAGCAGTGCCCGGGACAGGGGCACCAATCAGCCCCAGCATTTT.

The CDR3 sequence: CASSRAGLDNEQFF. In nucleotides, the CDR3 is TGTGCCAGCAGCCGAGCAGGGTTGGACAATGAGCAGTTCTTC. The J gene is TRBJ2-1, the V gene TRBV7-8, with D tentatively TRBD1 (5 bases). Germline V gene sequence: CDR1 SGHVS, CDR2 FQNEAQ. The length of the CDR3 is 14 residues. The V end was cut by 5 bases, the J end by 5 bases, with 13 bases between.

V is TRBV12-5 and J is TRBJ2-7; TRBD2 is a possible D gene (5 bases). Looked up from germline, CDR1 is LGHNT and CDR2 is FRNRAP. The CDR3 spans 17 residues. Trimming left V 1 base short and J 5 bases short, with 21 bases between. CDR3 residues: CASGLAYPGLANHEQYF. As DNA, the CDR3 is TGTGCTAGTGGTTTGGCCTATCCGGGCCTAGCAAACCACGAGCAGTACTTC.

The CDR3 DNA reads TGTGCCAGCAGAAGAGTTGGCACTGAAGCTTTCTTT. This translates into CASRRVGTEAFF. J is TRBJ1-1 and V is TRBV6-1; no firm D call. This CDR3 contains 12 residues. Germline V gives CDR1 MNHNS, CDR2 SASEGT. Trimming cost V 6 bases and J 4 bases, with 9 bases left between them.

This clone was observed a single time. In nucleotides, the CDR3 is TGCGCCAGCCGAGCGACAGGGAACTACGAGCAGTACTTC. This translates into CASRATGNYEQYF. The chain is built from TRBV5-1 and TRBJ2-7; 7 bases map to TRBD1. Looked up from germline, CDR1 is SGHRS and CDR2 is YFSETQ. Trimming took 7 bases from V and 3 from J; bases not matched to a gene: 7. The CDR3 loop spans 13 amino acids.

The CDR3: CASSEYAANTEAFF. The CDR3 coding sequence is TGTGCCAGCAGTGAATATGCGGCGAACACTGAAGCTTTCTTT. The V and J genes are TRBV6-1 and TRBJ1-1; D unresolved. Per the germline V gene, CDR1 is MNHNS and CDR2 is SASEGT. V lost 2 bases and J 1 base, leaving 8 bases between the germline ends. CDR3 length: 14 amino acids.

The chain is built from TRBV11-2 and TRBJ1-1, with D maybe TRBD1 (6 bases). Germline V gives CDR1 SGHAT, CDR2 FQNNGV. The CDR3 runs to 14 residues. Trimming removed 1 base at V and 7 bases at J, with 13 bases between. CDR3 sequence reads: CASSLGESGVEAFF. The CDR3 DNA reads TGTGCCAGCAGCTTAGGGGAGTCAGGGGTTGAAGCTTTCTTT.

V gene TRBV25-1 combines with J gene TRBJ2-5; D not resolved. The CDR3 spans 14 residues. V gave up 1 base and J gave up 1 base, with 7 bases separating them. Germline V lookup: CDR1 MGHDK, CDR2 SYGVNS. For the CDR3, the DNA is TGTGCCAGCAGTGAATTTTACTTCCAAGAGACCCAGTACTTC. It specifies CASSEFYFQETQYF.

V is TRBV27 and J is TRBJ2-7; 9 bases are a match to TRBD2. This CDR3 spans 15 amino acids. Germline V lookup: CDR1 MNHEY, CDR2 SMNVEV (reference sequence). V was clipped by 2 bases and J by 2 bases; unmatched bases: 4. CDR3 loop: CASSLSTSGPYEQYF. CDR3 sequence (DNA): TGTGCCAGCAGTTTAAGTACTAGCGGGCCCTACGAGCAGTACTTC.

The V call is TRBV25-1, the J call TRBJ2-2, with D perhaps TRBD1 (5 bases). Between the trimmed V and J ends, which lost 7 bases and 8 bases, there was a span of 14 bases. This CDR3 contains 13 residues. The germline V gene encodes CDR1 MGHDK and CDR2 SYGVNS. CDR3 DNA sequence: TGTGCCAGCACCCAGGGAATATCGGGGGAGCTGTTTTTT. Translating gives CASTQGISGELFF.

Here the CDR3 DNA reads TGTGCCAGCAGTAATCGTTACGAGCAGTACTTC. Translating it yields CASSNRYEQYF. The chain joins TRBV28 to TRBJ2-7; unclear D gene. This CDR3 comprises 11 residues. Trimming took off 5 bases at V and 4 bases at J, with 6 bases between the two ends. Per the germline V gene, CDR1 is MDHEN and CDR2 is SYDVKM.

The genes are TRBV25-1 and TRBJ1-1; D is undetermined. V dropped 3 bases and J dropped 3 bases, with 11 bases sitting between them. This CDR3 spans 14 amino acids. Germline V gene sequence: CDR1 MGHDK, CDR2 SYGVNS. The CDR3 nucleotides read TGTGCCAGCAGTGACCCACCGCGGGACACTGAAGCTTTCTTT. As protein: CASSDPPRDTEAFF.